These T cell receptor beta chains were read from a single sample in a study of shared clonotypes between healthy human individuals. Assay: immunoSEQ multiplex PCR; the TCRdb copy retains only in-frame clones and omits some. The sample includes 600,000 or so clones, roughly 98% of them seen just once. The specimen sequenced was naive CD8+ T cells sorted from blood. These receptor sequences come from a man aged 25 to 40 in good health. Each CDR3 is given with its conserved first and last residue. Each record gives: V gene, J gene, CDR3 protein.

>TRBV2|TRBJ2-7
CASSEVNSFLYEQYF
>TRBV5-6|TRBJ2-5
CASSLSMGLAELGETQYF
>TRBV28|TRBJ2-7
CASSMLTGISENEQYF
>TRBV10-1|TRBJ2-7
CASTLKKDREEYEQYF
>TRBV5-4|TRBJ2-1
CASSLGKNEQFF
>TRBV29-1|TRBJ2-7
CSVSPSRDIYEQYF
>TRBV25-1|TRBJ1-1
CASSVTGSGTEAFF
>TRBV27|TRBJ2-7
CASSFVAGTGSYEQYF
>TRBV5-8|TRBJ2-5
CASSPAGPQETQYF
>TRBV4-3|TRBJ2-2
CASSQVSSGELFF
>TRBV7-9|TRBJ2-6
CASSMTGAGANVLTF
>TRBV19|TRBJ2-7
CASSPRLVGYEQYF
>TRBV7-2|TRBJ2-7
CASSLYRNYEQYF
>TRBV7-9|TRBJ2-7
CASRHDRGWVYEQYF
>TRBV7-9|TRBJ2-7
CASSQTGLATYEQYF
>TRBV13|TRBJ2-2
CASSPNTGELFF
>TRBV2|TRBJ2-7
CASSELGGLAGAYEQYF
>TRBV5-6|TRBJ1-2
CASSLWVETPLNYGYTF
>TRBV11-2|TRBJ2-6
CASSIPLAGASGANVLTF
>TRBV7-9|TRBJ2-1
CASSEAGWVNEQFF
>TRBV4-3|TRBJ1-2
CASSQDSGDRGNYGYTF
>TRBV19|TRBJ2-1
CASRASGLYNEQFF
>TRBV27|TRBJ2-3
CASSLSVRDTQYF
>TRBV19|TRBJ2-7
CASSIGLGRYEQYF
>TRBV27|TRBJ2-7
CASRTWTSGSRSSYEQYF
>TRBV10-3|TRBJ1-1
CAISTGGPTEAFF
>TRBV5-1|TRBJ2-7
CASSLDTYEQYF
>TRBV5-5|TRBJ1-2
CASSLDGSYGYTF
>TRBV30|TRBJ1-3
CAWSIPRGPGNTIYF
>TRBV14|TRBJ2-5
CASSQGSHGKETQYF
>TRBV5-1|TRBJ2-7
CASSLDWGRGNEQYF
>TRBV15|TRBJ2-3
CATSRGLAAATDTQYF
>TRBV27|TRBJ2-1
CASNLVAGSGNEQFF
>TRBV27|TRBJ2-7
CASSLGQGAYEQYF
>TRBV5-8|TRBJ1-5
CASSSFRGQPQHF
>TRBV6-6|TRBJ2-3
CASSYAPRGGTDTQYF
>TRBV27|TRBJ1-2
CASSLEGYGYTF
>TRBV28|TRBJ2-1
CASSTINNEQFF
>TRBV29-1|TRBJ2-1
CSVGEGGNEQFF
>TRBV7-2|TRBJ2-3
CASSLTADTQYF
>TRBV28|TRBJ1-5
CASSFAGTGGGQPQHF
>TRBV28|TRBJ2-2
CASSFQPQGIENTGELFF
>TRBV27|TRBJ2-7
CASSHRQAEAYEQYF
>TRBV6-5|TRBJ2-6
CATGTGDRGANVLTF
>TRBV11-2|TRBJ2-5
CASSLTGIRETQYF
>TRBV9|TRBJ2-2
CASSVIPGELFF
>TRBV5-1|TRBJ2-1
CASSSGTSPGDEQFF